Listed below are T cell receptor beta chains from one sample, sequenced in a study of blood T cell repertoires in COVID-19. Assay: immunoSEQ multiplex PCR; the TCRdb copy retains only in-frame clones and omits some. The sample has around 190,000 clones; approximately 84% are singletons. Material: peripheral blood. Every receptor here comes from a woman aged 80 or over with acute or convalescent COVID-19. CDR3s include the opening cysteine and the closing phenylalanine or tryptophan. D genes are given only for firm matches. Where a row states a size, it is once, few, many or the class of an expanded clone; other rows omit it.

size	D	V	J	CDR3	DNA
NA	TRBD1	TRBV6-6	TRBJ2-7	CASSSRDRGWEQYF	TGTGCCAGCAGTTCCCGGGACAGGGGTTGGGAGCAGTACTTC
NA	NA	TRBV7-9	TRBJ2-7	CASSWHRETYEQYF	TGTGCCAGCAGCTGGCACAGGGAGACCTACGAGCAGTACTTC
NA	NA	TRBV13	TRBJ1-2	CASSLGLRGSNYGYTF	TGTGCCAGCAGCTTAGGCCTTAGGGGCTCTAACTATGGCTACACCTTC
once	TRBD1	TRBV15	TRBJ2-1	CATSLGQGGEDEQFF	TGTGCCACCAGCTTGGGACAGGGGGGGGAAGATGAGCAGTTCTTC
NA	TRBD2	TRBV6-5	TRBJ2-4	CASRLAGVGKNIQYF	TGTGCCAGCAGATTAGCGGGAGTGGGTAAAAACATTCAGTACTTC
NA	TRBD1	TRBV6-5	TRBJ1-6	CASRSGQGISPLHF	TGTGCCAGCAGGTCGGGACAGGGGATTTCACCCCTCCACTTT
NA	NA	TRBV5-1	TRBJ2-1	CASTIDPGQYNEQFF	TGCGCCAGCACCATAGACCCGGGTCAATACAATGAGCAGTTCTTC
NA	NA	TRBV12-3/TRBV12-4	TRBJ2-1	CASSLSLAGVF	TGTGCCAGCAGTTTAAGCCTAGCAGGGGTCTTC
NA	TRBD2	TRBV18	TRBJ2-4	CASSPILAGGQLAKNIQYF	TGTGCCAGCTCTCCTATTTTAGCGGGAGGGCAACTAGCCAAAAACATTCAGTACTTC
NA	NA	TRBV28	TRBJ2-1	CASRSPRAREQFF	TGTGCCAGCAGGTCCCCGCGGGCCCGTGAGCAGTTCTTC